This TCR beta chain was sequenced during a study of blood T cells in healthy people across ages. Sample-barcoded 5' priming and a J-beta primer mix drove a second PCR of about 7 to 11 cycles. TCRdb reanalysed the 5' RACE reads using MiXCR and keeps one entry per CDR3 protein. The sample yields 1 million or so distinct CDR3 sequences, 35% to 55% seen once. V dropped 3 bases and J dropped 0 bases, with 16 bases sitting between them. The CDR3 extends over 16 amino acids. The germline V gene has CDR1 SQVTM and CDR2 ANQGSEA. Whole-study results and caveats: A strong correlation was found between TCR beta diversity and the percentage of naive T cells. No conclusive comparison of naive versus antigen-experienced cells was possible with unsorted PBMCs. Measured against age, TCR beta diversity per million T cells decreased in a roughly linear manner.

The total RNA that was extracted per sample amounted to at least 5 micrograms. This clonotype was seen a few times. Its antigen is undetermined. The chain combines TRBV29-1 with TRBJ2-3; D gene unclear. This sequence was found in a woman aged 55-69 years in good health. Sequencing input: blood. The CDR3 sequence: CSVDAPGRASTDTQYF. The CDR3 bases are TGCAGCGTTGACGCCCCTGGAAGGGCTAGCACAGATACGCAGTATTTT.